This T cell receptor (beta chain) was recovered during a study of siplizumab effects on memory and regulatory T cells. Points on this clone: The same CDR3 also results from other DNA sequences found in this sample.

V lost 0 bases and J 4 bases, leaving 7 bases between the germline ends. The CDR3 extends over 12 amino acids. The germline CDR1 and CDR2 sequences are GTSNPN and SVGIG (reference sequence). Clones were read by immunoSEQ multiplex PCR, and TCRdb kept only the in-frame ones, dropping some. The sample consists of about 50,000 clones, about 98% of them appearing once. This chain links TRBV30 with TRBJ2-7; D remains ambiguous. The sequence was collected from a human donor in good health. Material: naive CD8+ T cells sorted from blood. CDR3 protein: CAWSVSPYEQYF. CDR3 in DNA: TGTGCCTGGAGTGTCAGTCCGTACGAGCAGTACTTC.